Below are 30 T cell receptor beta chains sequenced from a single sample in a study of lung T cells in sarcoidosis with Löfgren's syndrome (dated by TCRdb to about 2017). Sequencing was performed on an Illumina MiSeq. Through fastp at Q25 and MiXCR, TCRdb rebuilt clones from the public reads, retaining in-frame beta chains. Rows with a matching CDR3 protein are joined into one entry that keeps the most common DNA and genes. Recorded for this sample are roughly 19,000 distinct CDR3 sequences; less than 25% of them occurred a single time. The top ten clones comprise 4.1% of the sample. Source material: CD4+ T cells from PBMCs. The receptors were sampled from a human donor with sarcoidosis (Löfgren's syndrome or another form), or a control subject (not recorded which).

Many counts were recorded for this clonotype. The rearrangement uses TRBV29-1 and TRBJ2-1, with D hard to call. In germline, CDR1 is SQVTM, CDR2 ANQGSEA. The CDR3 spans 12 residues. V was trimmed by 8 bases and J by 1 base, leaving 9 bases between them. CDR3 amino acids: CSTDLSYNEQFF. The CDR3 bases are TGCAGCACGGACCTATCCTACAATGAGCAGTTCTTC.

This clonotype was observed many times. The J gene is TRBJ2-3, the V gene TRBV4-3; no firm D call. There are 17 residues in the CDR3. Germline CDR1 and CDR2: LGHNA and YSLEER. V was pared by 0 bases and J by 2 bases, with 15 bases between. CDR3 sequence: CASSQDVRGTHTDTQYF. CDR3 coding DNA: TGCGCCAGCAGCCAAGATGTGAGAGGAACCCACACAGATACGCAGTATTTT.

In this sample, this clonotype turned up many times. The chain couples TRBV3-1 to TRBJ1-2; D is possibly TRBD1 (6 bases). CDR3 size: 15 residues. Germline CDR1 LGHDT, CDR2 YNNKEL (reference sequence). V was cut by 5 bases and J by 2 bases, with 15 bases left in between. CDR3 sequence: CASSYSGQLNYGYTF. CDR3 nucleotide sequence: TGTGCCAGCAGCTACTCGGGACAACTAAACTATGGCTACACCTTC.

This clonotype was recorded many times. The chain uses TRBV28 and TRBJ2-1, with D perhaps TRBD1 (6 bases). The CDR3 has 14 residues. Germline CDR1 reads MDHEN; CDR2 reads SYDVKM. V was cut by 7 bases and J by 7 bases, with 17 bases left in between. The CDR3 DNA reads as TGTGCCAGCACCAAAGGACAGTATGTAAATGAGCAGTTCTTC. Its translation is CASTKGQYVNEQFF.

This clonotype was seen at least ten times. J is TRBJ2-3 and V is TRBV7-2, with 8 bases aligning to TRBD2. The CDR3 is 21 amino acids. Trimming removed 5 bases from V and 4 bases from J; junction bases left unmatched: 26. CDR1 is SGHTA and CDR2 is FQGNSA in the germline V gene. CDR3 sequence (DNA): TGTGCCAGCAGCCCGGGTGGATGGGGCTCAGTACTAGCGGTGGGTGCAGATACGCAGTATTTT. This codes for CASSPGGWGSVLAVGADTQYF.

The chain carries TRBV24-1 and TRBJ2-1, with D hard to call. This CDR3 is 15 amino acids long. From germline, CDR1 is KGHDR and CDR2 SFDVKD. V lost 4 bases and J lost 0, with 9 bases in between. For the CDR3, the DNA is TGTGCCACCAGTGACAGGTCTAGCTCCTACAATGAGCAGTTCTTC. This codes for CATSDRSSSYNEQFF.

This clonotype was counted ten times or more. V is TRBV29-1 and J is TRBJ1-2; D gene ambiguous. Germline loops: CDR1 SQVTM, CDR2 ANQGSEA. The V gene lost 1 base and the J gene lost 0 bases, with 9 bases spanning the gap. The CDR3 has 14 amino acids. In DNA, the CDR3 is TGCAGCGTTGAAGTCAGGAGCGCTAACTATGGCTACACCTTC. Residues: CSVEVRSANYGYTF.

At least ten counts were recorded for this clonotype. The V and J genes are TRBV20-1 and TRBJ2-3; 7 nucleotides align to TRBD1. The junction had 17 bases not matched to a gene; V was cut back by 5 bases and J by 0 bases. CDR1 DFQATT and CDR2 SNEGSKA come from the germline V gene (reference sequence). The CDR3 consists of 18 residues. The CDR3 nucleotides read TGCAGTGCTCCAAGGACAGGAACTAACCTCCTTAGCACAGATACGCAGTATTTT. This gives the protein CSAPRTGTNLLSTDTQYF.

This clonotype was seen many times. The V and J genes are TRBV20-1 and TRBJ2-7; D is undetermined. Germline assignment: CDR1 DFQATT and CDR2 SNEGSKA (reference sequence). V lost 3 bases, J lost 2 bases, and 8 bases lay in between. CDR3 length: 12 residues. The CDR3 protein is CSASPRTYEQYF. CDR3 nucleotides: TGCAGTGCTAGTCCAAGAACCTACGAGCAGTACTTC.

This clonotype was seen at least ten times. The rearrangement links TRBV20-1 to TRBJ1-5; the match to TRBD1 covers 7 bases. Germline V gives CDR1 DFQATT, CDR2 SNEGSKA (reference sequence). V shed 6 bases, J shed 3 bases, and the junction held 14 bases outside the gene matches. CDR3 length: 16 amino acids. The CDR3 DNA reads TGCAGTGCCGAGGGCCCAGGGGGTCACGACAATCAGCCCCAGCATTTT. Protein product: CSAEGPGGHDNQPQHF.

This clonotype was seen at least ten times. The gene calls are TRBV20-1 and TRBJ2-5; D remains ambiguous. CDR3 length: 14 residues. CDR1 DFQATT and CDR2 SNEGSKA come from the germline V gene (reference sequence). V dropped 5 bases and J dropped 1 base, with 14 bases sitting between them. CDR3 sequence: CSAAPLAGQETQYF. The CDR3, as DNA: TGCAGTGCTGCTCCCCTGGCAGGCCAAGAGACCCAGTACTTC.

This clonotype has a count of ten or more. The rearrangement joins TRBV29-1 to TRBJ1-2; no definite D call. Germline CDR1 reads SQVTM; CDR2 reads ANQGSEA. The V end was cut by 7 bases, the J end by 8 bases, with 17 bases between. There are 12 residues in the CDR3. This chain's CDR3 is CSAVRALGGYTF. CDR3 DNA sequence: TGCAGCGCCGTGAGGGCATTAGGGGGCTACACCTTC.

This clonotype was observed at least ten times. This rearrangement joins TRBV10-1 to TRBJ2-3; 8 bases line up with TRBD2. The V gene end was trimmed by 4 bases and the J gene end by 3 bases; junction bases not matched to a gene: 6. CDR3 length equals 15 residues. Germline CDR1 reads WNHNN; CDR2 reads SYGVQD (reference sequence). The CDR3 sequence is CASSGKAGVTDTQYF. CDR3 sequence (DNA): TGCGCCAGCAGTGGGAAAGCGGGAGTAACAGATACGCAGTATTTT.

By share, this clonotype ranks as medium-sized (0.01 to 0.1%). The J gene is TRBJ2-1, the V gene TRBV6-2 or TRBV6-3; D is undetermined. Trimming shortened V by 4 bases and J by 9 bases, and 7 bases separated the two germline ends. Germline loops: CDR1 MNHEY, CDR2 SVGEGT. The CDR3 is 11 amino acids. The chain's CDR3 is CASSSLREQFF. In DNA, the CDR3 is TGTGCCAGCAGTTCACTACGTGAGCAGTTCTTC.

Regarding this clonotype: A much larger clone sits a single nucleotide away, making a read error possible. The chain couples TRBV19 to TRBJ2-1, with D possibly called TRBD1 or TRBD2 (5 bases each). CDR1 and CDR2 (germline): LNHDA, SQIVND (reference sequence). The CDR3 extends over 14 amino acids. V lost 7 bases and J lost 9, with 19 bases in between. The DNA of the CDR3 is TGTGCCAGTACCAACCGGGGCCTCGCGCGTGAGCAGTTCTTC. This encodes CASTNRGLAREQFF.

Regarding this clonotype: A much larger clone sits a single nucleotide away, making a read error possible. Because the CDR3 is missing its conserved closing phenylalanine or tryptophan, this is likely a read error. V and J are TRBV19 and TRBJ2-3, with a tentative D call TRBD1 (6 bases). This CDR3 comprises 14 residues. V was trimmed by 7 bases and J by 2 bases, leaving 13 bases between them. The germline V gene has CDR1 LNHDA and CDR2 SQIVND (reference sequence). CDR3 nucleotides: TGTGCCAGTAAGCCGGGACATATCACAGATACGCAGTATTCT. It translates to CASKPGHITDTQYS.

This clonotype was observed many times. The rearrangement uses TRBV28 and TRBJ2-6, with D possibly matching TRBD1 (6 bases). Germline V gene sequence: CDR1 MDHEN, CDR2 SYDVKM. V lost 2 bases and J 4 bases, leaving 9 bases between the germline ends. The CDR3 is 15 amino acids. This CDR3 is CASSLTGLGANVLTF. The CDR3 DNA reads as TGTGCCAGCAGTTTAACAGGGTTGGGGGCCAACGTCCTGACTTTC.

The chain couples TRBV5-1 to TRBJ2-5; D uncertain. CDR1 is SGHRS, CDR2 YFSETQ, per germline. This CDR3 contains 14 residues. The ends were cut back, 3 bases at V and 4 bases at J, with 13 bases in the middle. CDR3 coding DNA: TGCGCCAGCAGCTCTGGAAGGAATCCAGAGACCCAGTACTTC. Its protein product is CASSSGRNPETQYF. The variable domain in full, with the rest retrieved from reference TRBV5-1 and TRBJ2-5, is KAGVTQTPRYLIKTRGQQVTLSCSPISGHRSVSWYQQTPGQGLQFLFEYFSETQRNKGNFPGRFSGRQFSNSRSEMNVSTLELGDSALYLCASSSGRNPETQYFGPGTRLLVL.

Remarks on this clonotype: A clone one base away is much larger, so this may be a read error. The chain is built from TRBV10-1 and TRBJ2-7; 8 bases agree with TRBD2. Germline V gene data show CDR1 as WNHNN and CDR2 as SYGVQD (reference sequence). CDR3 length: 15 amino acids. The trim removed 5 bases at V and 7 bases at J, leaving 13 bases unmatched. The CDR3: CASSKPTAGAGEQYF. In DNA, the CDR3 is TGCGCCAGCAGTAAACCGACAGCGGGAGCGGGAGAGCAGTACTTC.

The chain links TRBV7-9 to TRBJ1-6, with TRBD1 as a possible D gene (6 bases). Trimming removed 3 bases at V and 7 bases at J, with 13 bases between. This CDR3 has 15 residues. CDR1 SEHNR and CDR2 FQNEAQ come from the germline V gene (reference sequence). The CDR3 spells CASSLGSGTNSPLHF. The CDR3 DNA reads TGTGCCAGCAGCTTGGGTTCTGGGACAAATTCACCCCTCCACTTT.

This clonotype has a count of ten or more. CDR3 DNA sequence: TGTGCCAGCAGTGAATACAGGGCGCGTAGCACAGATACGCAGTATTTT. Translated: CASSEYRARSTDTQYF. The rearrangement joins TRBV12-3 or TRBV12-4 to TRBJ2-3; D may be TRBD1 (6 bases). Trimming took off 5 bases at V and 0 bases at J, with 15 bases between the two ends. There are 16 residues in the CDR3.

This clonotype is judged medium-sized. V usage is TRBV28 and J usage is TRBJ2-3; D possibly matches TRBD1 or TRBD2 (5 bases each). This CDR3 has 14 amino acids. V was pared by 5 bases and J by 2 bases, with 11 bases between. In germline, CDR1 is MDHEN, CDR2 SYDVKM. CDR3 region: CASSVPGPTDTQYF. The CDR3 DNA is TGTGCCAGCAGTGTCCCGGGACCCACAGATACGCAGTATTTT.

This clonotype was seen at least ten times. This sequence joins TRBV12-3 or TRBV12-4 and TRBJ2-4, with a tentative D call TRBD2 (5 bases). CDR3 length: 14 residues. V lost 2 bases and J 6 bases, leaving 11 bases between the germline ends. This CDR3 reads CASSLMGTRNIQYF. For the CDR3, the DNA is TGTGCCAGCAGTTTAATGGGAACTAGAAACATTCAGTACTTC.

This clonotype has ten or more counts. This chain joins TRBV28 and TRBJ2-3; the match to TRBD1 covers 9 bases. From germline, CDR1 is MDHEN and CDR2 SYDVKM. V lost 7 bases and J lost 4; bases outside the gene matches: 12. The CDR3 extends over 16 amino acids. The DNA of the CDR3 is TGTGCCAGCACTGAGGGAGGGACAGGGAGGGCAGATACGCAGTATTTT. It is translated as CASTEGGTGRADTQYF.

V gene TRBV12-3 or TRBV12-4 combines with J gene TRBJ2-1; D call uncertain. The CDR3 length is 15 residues. V was cut by 5 bases and J by 2 bases, with 13 bases left in between. The CDR3 DNA is TGTGCCAGCAGTCTTTTCGCGGTTCCCTACAATGAGCAGTTCTTC. This encodes CASSLFAVPYNEQFF.

In the case of this clonotype: In this CDR3 the conserved last residue, phenylalanine or tryptophan, is missing, so a read error is likely. V and J are TRBV6-6 and TRBJ1-1; perhaps TRBD1 as D (5 bases). Germline loops: CDR1 MNHNY, CDR2 SVGAGI (reference sequence). The CDR3 is 13 residues long. The CDR3 here is CASIQGENTEAFL. CDR3 DNA sequence: TGTGCCAGCATTCAGGGAGAGAACACCGAAGCTTTCCTT.

Comments on this clonotype: The final CDR3 position lacks the conserved phenylalanine or tryptophan, pointing to a likely read error. The V and J genes are TRBV6-1 and TRBJ1-4; 7 bases agree with TRBD1. V shed 8 bases and J 2 bases; nucleotides not matched to a gene: 14. The CDR3 consists of 17 residues. Germline V gene lookup returns CDR1 MNHNS and CDR2 SASEGT. CDR3 region: CASGHHRGSVTNEKLFS. The CDR3 nucleotides are TGTGCCAGCGGACACCACAGGGGATCCGTGACTAATGAAAAACTGTTTTCT.

This clonotype was counted ten times or more. The chain employs TRBV4-1 and TRBJ1-5; maybe TRBD1 (6 bases). Looked up from germline, CDR1 is MGHRA and CDR2 is YSYEKL. The CDR3 totals 15 residues. The V end lost 5 bases, the J end lost 0 bases, and 11 bases lay between the germline ends. This CDR3 reads CASSLGHLSNQPQHF. The CDR3 DNA follows: TGCGCCAGCAGCTTGGGACACCTTAGCAATCAGCCCCAGCATTTT.

This clonotype is termed medium-sized. The chain carries TRBV27 and TRBJ1-2; possibly TRBD1 for D (6 bases). The CDR3 spans 16 residues. Per germline, CDR1 MNHEY and CDR2 SMNVEV (reference sequence). Between the trimmed V and J ends, which lost 0 bases and 2 bases, there was a span of 13 bases. As DNA, the CDR3 is TGTGCCAGCAGTTTATCGGGGGCGGCGGGAAACTATGGCTACACCTTC. Residues: CASSLSGAAGNYGYTF.

This clonotype was found many times. The V call is TRBV29-1, the J call TRBJ1-1; maybe TRBD1 (5 bases). CDR3 length equals 11 residues. From germline, CDR1 is SQVTM and CDR2 ANQGSEA. The CDR3: CSSGQNTEAFF. CDR3 nucleotide sequence: TGCAGTTCTGGACAGAACACTGAAGCTTTCTTT.